Below are 19 T cell receptor beta chains sequenced from a single sample in a study of T cells in tumors after PD-1 blockade. The repertoire was sequenced with immunoSEQ multiplex PCR; TCRdb's copy has only in-frame clones and lacks some. Of 50,000 or so clones detected, more than 75% appear once; the ten largest clones hold over 15%. The sample here was PBMCs, taken before anti-PD-1 treatment. The receptors were sampled from a human donor with basal cell carcinoma.

J is TRBJ2-1 and V is TRBV9; 12 nucleotides line up with TRBD1. Germline assignment: CDR1 SGDLS and CDR2 YYNGEE. The ends lost 4 bases at V and 6 bases at J; junction bases unmatched: 8. The CDR3 sequence is 16 residues long. CDR3 bases: TGTGCCAGCAGCTCCAGGGGGGACAGGGGGCGCAATGAGCAGTTCTTC. Translating gives CASSSRGDRGRNEQFF. Together with reference TRBV9 and TRBJ2-1, the CDR3 gives the full variable domain: DSGVTQTPKHLITATGQRVTLRCSPRSGDLSVYWYQQSLDQGLQFLIQYYNGEERAKGNILERFSAQQFPDLHSELNLSSLELGDSALYFCASSSRGDRGRNEQFFGPGTRLTVL.

V is TRBV28 and J is TRBJ2-6; 7 nucleotides align to TRBD1. This CDR3 spans 17 amino acids. After removal of 6 bases from V and 0 bases from J, the junction contained 8 bases not matched to a gene. The germline V gene encodes CDR1 MDHEN and CDR2 SYDVKM. CDR3 amino acids: CASRPDRLSSGANVLTF. The CDR3 DNA sequence: TGTGCCAGCAGGCCGGACAGGTTGAGCTCTGGGGCCAACGTCCTGACTTTC. The full variable domain, rest sourced from reference TRBV28 and TRBJ2-6, is DVKVTQSSRYLVKRTGEKVFLECVQDMDHENMFWYRQDPGLGLRLIYFSYDVKMKEKGDIPEGYSVSREKKERFSLILESASTNQTSMYLCASRPDRLSSGANVLTFGAGSRLTVL.

In its sample, this clone was seen a few times. The chain combines TRBV10-1 with TRBJ1-3; D call uncertain. Germline CDR1 and CDR2: WNHNN and SYGVQD (reference sequence). Between the trimmed V and J ends, which lost 8 bases and 6 bases, there was a span of 2 bases. This CDR3 region has 9 residues. The CDR3 sequence: CASPNTIYF. In DNA, the CDR3 is TGCGCCAGCCCAAACACCATATATTTT.

The chain is built from TRBV29-1 and TRBJ1-1; weak D call: TRBD1 (6 bases). V lost 8 bases to trimming and J lost 5 bases, with 12 bases between them. The CDR3 runs to 11 residues. The germline V gene encodes CDR1 SQVTM and CDR2 ANQGSEA. The CDR3: CSYRQETEAFF. In DNA, the CDR3 is TGCAGCTATAGACAGGAGACTGAAGCTTTCTTT.

The chain is built from TRBV14 and TRBJ1-2, with 8 bases matching TRBD1. There are 16 residues in the CDR3. After removal of 3 bases from V and 7 bases from J, the junction contained 13 bases not matched to a gene. From germline, CDR1 is SGHDN and CDR2 FVKESK. In nucleotides, the CDR3 is TGTGCCAGCAGCCACACTGGGGGCAGGGGGCGAGGTGGCTACACCTTC. This translates into CASSHTGGRGRGGYTF. Based on the CDR3 plus reference TRBV14 and TRBJ1-2, the full variable domain is EAGVTQFPSHSVIEKGQTVTLRCDPISGHDNLYWYRRVMGKEIKFLLHFVKESKQDESGMPNNRFLAERTGGTYSTLKVQPAELEDSGVYFCASSHTGGRGRGGYTFGSGTRLTVV.

The rearrangement links TRBV6-5 to TRBJ1-1; D is uncertain. Germline CDR1 and CDR2: MNHEY and SVGAGI. This CDR3 has 15 amino acids. Trimming removed 6 bases from V and 1 base from J, with 15 bases in between. CDR3 in amino acids: CASSSLRVRNTEAFF. CDR3 DNA sequence: TGTGCCAGCAGCTCCTTGAGAGTGAGGAACACTGAAGCTTTCTTT.

The CDR3 nucleotides are TGTGCCAGCAGCCAAGATATGCGTGTGGGGAGGACTGAAGCTTTCTTT. Protein sequence: CASSQDMRVGRTEAFF. The rearrangement joins TRBV14 to TRBJ1-1; no reliable D call. Germline V gene sequence: CDR1 SGHDN, CDR2 FVKESK. The CDR3 has 16 amino acids. V lost 0 bases and J lost 5, with 16 bases in between.

The V and J genes are TRBV9 and TRBJ2-7; TRBD1 or TRBD2 may be the D gene (5 bases each). The CDR3 sequence is 13 residues long. V lost 0 bases to trimming and J lost 3 bases, with 7 bases between them. Per the germline V gene, CDR1 is SGDLS and CDR2 is YYNGEE. The CDR3 region is CASSVGGDYEQYF. The CDR3 nucleotides read TGTGCCAGCAGCGTAGGAGGGGACTACGAGCAGTACTTC.

The rearrangement uses TRBV5-4 and TRBJ1-1, with TRBD1 matching over 10 bases. After removal of 4 bases from V and 4 bases from J, the junction contained 1 base not matched to a gene. Looked up from germline, CDR1 is SGHNT and CDR2 is YYREEE (reference sequence). The length of the CDR3 is 13 residues. This CDR3 is CASSRDRGTEAFF. Here the CDR3 DNA reads TGTGCCAGCAGCCGGGACAGGGGCACTGAAGCTTTCTTT.

The gene calls are TRBV27 and TRBJ1-5; no firm D call. Trimming stripped 2 bases from V and 0 bases from J, with 5 bases between. The CDR3 spans 14 residues. Germline assignment: CDR1 MNHEY and CDR2 SMNVEV (reference sequence). Written as DNA, the CDR3 is TGTGCCAGCAGTTTAGTCTTTAGCAATCAGCCCCAGCATTTT. It yields the protein CASSLVFSNQPQHF.

The chain recombines TRBV18 with TRBJ2-5, with TRBD2 matching over 12 bases. In germline, CDR1 is KGHSH, CDR2 LQKENI. V was clipped by 3 bases and J by 4 bases; unmatched bases: 6. CDR3 length: 16 amino acids. CDR3 protein: CASSPQTSGSRETQYF. CDR3 sequence (DNA): TGTGCCAGCTCACCCCAGACTAGCGGGAGCCGAGAGACCCAGTACTTC. The full variable domain, with the rest looked up from reference TRBV18 and TRBJ2-5, is NAGVMQNPRHLVRRRGQEARLRCSPMKGHSHVYWYRQLPEEGLKFMVYLQKENIIDESGMPKERFSAEFPKEGPSILRIQQVVRGDSAAYFCASSPQTSGSRETQYFGPGTRLLVL.

This clone appeared a few times. The V call is TRBV19, the J call TRBJ2-3; D could derive from TRBD1 or TRBD2 (5 bases each). V dropped 5 bases and J dropped 4 bases, with 19 bases sitting between them. This CDR3 comprises 16 residues. Looked up from germline, CDR1 is LNHDA and CDR2 is SQIVND (reference sequence). CDR3 nucleotide sequence: TGTGCCAGTAGTGATCTTGAGGGGAGAAGCCCAGATACGCAGTATTTT. Translation gives CASSDLEGRSPDTQYF. The full variable domain, its missing parts supplied by reference TRBV19 and TRBJ2-3, is DGGITQSPKYLFRKEGQNVTLSCEQNLNHDAMYWYRQDPGQGLRLIYYSQIVNDFQKGDIAEGYSVSREKKESFPLTVTSAQKNPTAFYLCASSDLEGRSPDTQYFGPGTRLTVL.

The CDR3: CASSLTMDTDTQYF. CDR3 coding DNA: TGTGCCAGCAGCCTCACGATGGACACAGATACGCAGTATTTT. The genes are TRBV5-6 and TRBJ2-3; D not certain. CDR1 is SGHDT and CDR2 is YYEEEE in the germline V gene. The CDR3 sequence is 14 residues long. V was clipped by 4 bases and J by 2 bases, with 11 bases between them.

This clone was seen once. The V and J genes are TRBV19 and TRBJ2-5, with D maybe TRBD1 (5 bases). Trimming shortened V by 4 bases and J by 5 bases, and 11 bases separated the two germline ends. The CDR3 length is 13 residues. The germline gives CDR1 LNHDA, CDR2 SQIVND (reference sequence). The DNA for the CDR3 is TGTGCCAGTAGTAGGGGCCCTCGGGAGACCCAGTACTTC. Protein: CASSRGPRETQYF.

This chain joins TRBV10-3 and TRBJ1-2; no clear D gene. This CDR3 spans 16 amino acids. V was cut by 3 bases and J by 3 bases, with 17 bases left in between. Germline CDR1 ENHRY, CDR2 SYGVKD. In DNA form, the CDR3 reads TGTGCCATCAGTGACCTAGGGCCCATGGGAGACTATGGCTACACCTTC. Its protein is CAISDLGPMGDYGYTF.

This clone was recorded once. V and J are TRBV13 and TRBJ2-3; D gene ambiguous. Between the trimmed V and J ends, which lost 4 bases and 6 bases, there was a span of 8 bases. CDR1 is PRHDT, CDR2 FYEKMQ, per germline (reference sequence). The CDR3 is 12 amino acids. The CDR3 loop is CASSYDGDTQYF. The CDR3, as DNA: TGTGCCAGCAGCTACGACGGTGATACGCAGTATTTT.

The rearrangement joins TRBV19 to TRBJ1-4; maybe TRBD1 (5 bases). Germline assignment: CDR1 LNHDA and CDR2 SQIVND (reference sequence). The V gene lost 7 bases and the J gene lost 5 bases, with 17 bases spanning the gap. The CDR3 runs 15 residues. The CDR3 region has the DNA TGTGCCAGTAAAAGCGTCCAGGGTGGAAATGAAAAACTGTTTTTT. Translating gives CASKSVQGGNEKLFF.

The sample holds a few counts of this clone. This chain joins TRBV9 and TRBJ2-3, with 7 bases that match TRBD1. CDR3 length: 16 residues. In germline, CDR1 is SGDLS, CDR2 YYNGEE. V lost 1 base, J lost 3 bases, and 8 bases stayed unmatched. CDR3 residues: CASSVRGQAGTDTQYF. CDR3 coding DNA: TGTGCCAGCAGCGTAAGAGGACAGGCAGGGACAGATACGCAGTATTTT.

The rearrangement links TRBV4-1 to TRBJ2-5, with D perhaps matching TRBD1 (6 bases). The CDR3 is made up of 15 amino acids. The germline CDR1 and CDR2 sequences are MGHRA and YSYEKL. Trimming cost V 2 bases and J 5 bases, with 15 bases left between them. The CDR3 is CASSQTGSWVETQYF. The CDR3 nucleotides are TGCGCCAGCAGCCAAACAGGGTCTTGGGTCGAGACCCAGTACTTC.